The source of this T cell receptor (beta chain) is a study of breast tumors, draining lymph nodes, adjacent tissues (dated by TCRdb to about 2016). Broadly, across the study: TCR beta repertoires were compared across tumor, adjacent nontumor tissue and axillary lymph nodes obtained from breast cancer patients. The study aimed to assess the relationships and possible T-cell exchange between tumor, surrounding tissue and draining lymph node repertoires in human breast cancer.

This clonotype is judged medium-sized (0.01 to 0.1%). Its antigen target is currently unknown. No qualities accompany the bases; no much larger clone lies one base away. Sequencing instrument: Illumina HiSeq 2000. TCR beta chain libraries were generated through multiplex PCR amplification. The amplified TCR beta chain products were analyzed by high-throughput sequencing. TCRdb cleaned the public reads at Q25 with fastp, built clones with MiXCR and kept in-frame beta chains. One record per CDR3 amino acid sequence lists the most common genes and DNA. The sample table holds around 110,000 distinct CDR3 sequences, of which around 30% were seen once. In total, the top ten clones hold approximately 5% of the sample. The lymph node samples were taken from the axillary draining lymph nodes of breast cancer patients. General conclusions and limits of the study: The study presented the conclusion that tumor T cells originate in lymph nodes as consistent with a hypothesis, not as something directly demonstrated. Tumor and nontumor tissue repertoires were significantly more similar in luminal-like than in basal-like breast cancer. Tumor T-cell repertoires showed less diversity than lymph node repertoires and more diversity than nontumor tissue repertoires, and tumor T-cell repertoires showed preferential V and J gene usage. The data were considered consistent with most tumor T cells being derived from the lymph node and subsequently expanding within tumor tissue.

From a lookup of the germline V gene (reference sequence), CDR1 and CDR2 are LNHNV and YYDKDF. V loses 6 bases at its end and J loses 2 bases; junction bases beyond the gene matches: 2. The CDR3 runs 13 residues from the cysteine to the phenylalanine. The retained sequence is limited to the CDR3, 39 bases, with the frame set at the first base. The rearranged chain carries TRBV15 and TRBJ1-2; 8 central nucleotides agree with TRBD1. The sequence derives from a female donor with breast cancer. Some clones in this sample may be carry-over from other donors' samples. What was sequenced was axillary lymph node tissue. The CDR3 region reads CATSRQGNYGYTF. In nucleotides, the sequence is TGTGCCACCAGTAGACAGGGGAACTATGGCTACACCTTC.